The source of this T cell receptor beta chain is a study of cytomegalovirus exposure and HLA in healthy donors. Overall study: The roughly 110 validation repertoires matched the 600 to 700 first-cohort repertoires in platform, a later analysis reported. Findings of the study overall: Within the 130 or so validation repertoires, first-cohort TCR clusters tended to co-occur, according to a later analysis.

This clone was observed a single time. Its target is not known. Here immunoSEQ multiplex PCR was the method, and the copy in TCRdb shows in-frame clones only, minus some. Of 100,000 to 150,000 clones listed, about 88% were seen once; the top ten hold about 1.1%. The CDR3 runs 17 residues. CDR1 is SNHLY, CDR2 FYNNEI, per germline. V lost 7 bases to trimming and J lost 7 bases; unmatched junction nucleotides: 19. The sequenced material came from PBMCs. The clonotype originates from a woman aged 18-29 years in good health and CMV-seronegative. V is TRBV2 and J is TRBJ2-1; 7 positions match TRBD1. DNA of the CDR3: TGTGCCAGCACTGACAGGGTTCTAGGTTTGGGGTTGAATGAGCAGTTCTTC. Encoded protein: CASTDRVLGLGLNEQFF.